This is a list of T cell receptor beta chains from one sample in a study of OX40 agonist ivuxolimab in advanced cancers. Sequencing used immunoSEQ multiplex PCR; TCRdb keeps in-frame clones, though not all of them. This sample carries about 63,000 clones, around 73% of them seen once, and the ten largest clones take 1.5% to 2%. Specimen: CD4+ or CD8+ T cells sorted from blood, collected in a trial of the OX40 agonist ivuxolimab. The receptors originated from an adult with an advanced solid tumor such as melanoma, head and neck, liver or kidney cancer. Each CDR3 is given with its conserved first and last residue. The D gene is left open where the match is weak. Rows may omit the clone size; those that give it use once, few, many or a size class.

clone size: few; J gene: TRBJ2-1; V gene: TRBV28; D gene: NA; CDR3 protein: CASRPGDRQPYNEQFF; CDR3 DNA: TGTGCCAGCAGACCCGGCGACCGGCAGCCTTACAATGAGCAGTTCTTC
clone size: NA; J gene: TRBJ1-6; V gene: TRBV30; D gene: NA; CDR3 protein: CAGTGPFNSPLHF; CDR3 DNA: TGTGCCGGAACCGGGCCCTTCAATTCACCCCTCCACTTT
clone size: NA; J gene: TRBJ1-2; V gene: TRBV28; D gene: TRBD1; CDR3 protein: CASTYRDRGGYGYTF; CDR3 DNA: TGTGCCAGCACCTACCGGGACAGAGGGGGCTATGGCTACACCTTC
clone size: NA; J gene: TRBJ2-5; V gene: TRBV4-1; D gene: NA; CDR3 protein: CASSQDIPVQETQYF; CDR3 DNA: TGCGCCAGCAGCCAAGATATTCCCGTACAAGAGACCCAGTACTTC
clone size: NA; J gene: TRBJ2-4; V gene: TRBV7-6; D gene: TRBD2; CDR3 protein: CASSQLAGPAKNIQYF; CDR3 DNA: TGTGCCAGCAGCCAACTAGCGGGACCCGCCAAAAACATTCAGTACTTC
clone size: NA; J gene: TRBJ2-1; V gene: TRBV10-3; D gene: NA; CDR3 protein: CAITPGSYNEQFF; CDR3 DNA: TGTGCCATCACTCCCGGGTCCTACAATGAGCAGTTCTTC
clone size: NA; J gene: TRBJ1-4; V gene: TRBV7-9; D gene: NA; CDR3 protein: CASSVTGIGTNEKLFF; CDR3 DNA: TGTGCCAGCAGCGTAACAGGGATAGGAACTAATGAAAAACTGTTTTTT
clone size: NA; J gene: TRBJ1-5; V gene: TRBV19; D gene: NA; CDR3 protein: CASMRRVNQPQHF; CDR3 DNA: TGTGCCAGCATGAGACGGGTTAATCAGCCCCAGCATTTT
clone size: NA; J gene: TRBJ1-1; V gene: TRBV6-5; D gene: NA; CDR3 protein: CASSYSTRNTEAFF; CDR3 DNA: TGTGCCAGCAGTTACTCGACCAGGAACACTGAAGCTTTCTTT
clone size: NA; J gene: TRBJ1-6; V gene: TRBV18; D gene: NA; CDR3 protein: CASSPGGSYNSPLHF; CDR3 DNA: TGTGCCAGCTCACCTGGGGGTTCCTATAATTCACCCCTCCACTTT
clone size: NA; J gene: TRBJ2-7; V gene: TRBV30; D gene: TRBD1; CDR3 protein: CALGQSSYEQYF; CDR3 DNA: TGTGCCTTGGGACAGAGCTCCTACGAGCAGTACTTC
clone size: NA; J gene: TRBJ1-2; V gene: TRBV7-7; D gene: NA; CDR3 protein: CASSSTDYGYTF; CDR3 DNA: TGTGCTAGCAGCTCTACCGATTATGGCTACACCTTC
clone size: once; J gene: TRBJ1-1; V gene: TRBV6-6; D gene: NA; CDR3 protein: CASTDYDTGMNTEAFF; CDR3 DNA: TGTGCCAGCACCGATTACGATACAGGCATGAACACTGAAGCTTTCTTT
clone size: NA; J gene: TRBJ1-2; V gene: TRBV5-1; D gene: NA; CDR3 protein: CASSLDRRYGYTF; CDR3 DNA: TGCGCCAGCAGCTTGGATCGGAGGTATGGCTACACCTTC
clone size: NA; J gene: TRBJ2-2; V gene: TRBV11-2; D gene: NA; CDR3 protein: CASSLLVAGTGELFF; CDR3 DNA: TGTGCCAGCAGCTTACTCGTAGCAGGAACCGGGGAGCTGTTTTTT
clone size: NA; J gene: TRBJ1-4; V gene: TRBV5-1; D gene: NA; CDR3 protein: CASSRPGQDGEKLFF; CDR3 DNA: TGCGCCAGCAGCCGACCCGGACAAGACGGGGAAAAACTGTTTTTT
clone size: NA; J gene: TRBJ2-1; V gene: TRBV5-1; D gene: NA; CDR3 protein: CASSTATTARNNEQFF; CDR3 DNA: TGCGCCAGCAGCACCGCGACTACAGCCCGAAACAATGAGCAGTTCTTC
clone size: medium-sized; J gene: TRBJ1-5; V gene: TRBV19; D gene: NA; CDR3 protein: CASSIGPAGLNQPQHF; CDR3 DNA: TGTGCCAGTAGTATAGGGCCTGCAGGGCTTAATCAGCCCCAGCATTTT
clone size: NA; J gene: TRBJ1-6; V gene: TRBV7-2; D gene: NA; CDR3 protein: CASSLRSGVGSPLHF; CDR3 DNA: TGTGCCAGCAGCTTACGATCGGGGGTGGGTTCACCCCTCCACTTT
clone size: once; J gene: TRBJ2-5; V gene: TRBV1; D gene: NA; CDR3 protein: CTSSRTFQETQYF; CDR3 DNA: TGCACCAGCAGCCGGACCTTCCAAGAGACCCAGTACTTC
clone size: once; J gene: TRBJ2-3; V gene: TRBV6-6; D gene: NA; CDR3 protein: CASTDRPTDTQYF; CDR3 DNA: TGTGCCAGCACGGACAGACCCACAGATACGCAGTATTTT
clone size: NA; J gene: TRBJ2-1; V gene: TRBV7-2; D gene: NA; CDR3 protein: CASSLEGSTIYNEQFF; CDR3 DNA: TGTGCCAGCAGCTTAGAAGGGAGTACAATTTACAATGAGCAGTTCTTC
clone size: NA; J gene: TRBJ2-2; V gene: TRBV27; D gene: NA; CDR3 protein: CASRGAAANTGELFF; CDR3 DNA: TGTGCCAGCAGAGGGGCAGCCGCGAACACCGGGGAGCTGTTTTTT
clone size: many; J gene: TRBJ1-2; V gene: TRBV4-1; D gene: TRBD1; CDR3 protein: CASSQAGGGLGYTF; CDR3 DNA: TGCGCCAGCAGCCAAGCAGGGGGAGGACTCGGCTACACCTTC
clone size: NA; J gene: TRBJ1-2; V gene: TRBV7-9; D gene: NA; CDR3 protein: CASSLDMAGYTF; CDR3 DNA: TGTGCCAGCAGCTTAGATATGGCAGGCTACACCTTC
clone size: medium-sized; J gene: TRBJ1-5; V gene: TRBV19; D gene: TRBD1; CDR3 protein: CASSDRVLQPQHF; CDR3 DNA: TGTGCCAGTAGTGACAGGGTTCTCCAGCCCCAGCATTTT
clone size: NA; J gene: TRBJ2-1; V gene: TRBV18; D gene: NA; CDR3 protein: CASSAIGAYNEQFF; CDR3 DNA: TGTGCCAGCTCAGCCATCGGGGCATACAATGAGCAGTTCTTC